Sequencing of this T cell receptor beta chain was carried out in a study of human T cells and chemical hapten exposure. A single record per CDR3 protein comes from TCRdb applying MiXCR to the RACE reads. Among around 340,000 distinct CDR3 sequences listed, around 7% were seen once. The CDR3 is made up of 10 amino acids. Germline loops: CDR1 MNHNY, CDR2 SVGAGI (reference sequence). V was cut by 5 bases and J by 11 bases, with 9 bases left in between. Time point: patch test 1, 2 weeks after DPC sensitization. Sample treatment: therapeutic diphenylcyclopropenone sensitization with weekly scalp DPC. The clonotype comes from a woman aged 18-29 years with alopecia areata. Some clones in this sample may be carry-over from other donors' samples. Sample: whole blood, taken in connection with sensitization to the hapten diphenylcyclopropenone (DPC). V and J are TRBV6-6 and TRBJ1-1, with D possibly TRBD1 on 5 matching bases. CDR3 coding DNA: TGTGCCAGCAGTGAGGGGCCGGCTTTCTTT. Amino acid sequence: CASSEGPAFF.